These T cell receptor beta chains were read from a single sample in a study of shared clonotypes between healthy human individuals. Sequencing used immunoSEQ multiplex PCR; TCRdb keeps in-frame clones, though not all of them. Seen here are roughly 2 million clones, about 94% observed once, and the top ten hold more than 0.1%. Sequences were obtained from naive CD4+ T cells sorted from blood. The receptors come from a man younger than 35 in good health. CDR3s include the opening cysteine and the closing phenylalanine or tryptophan. A D gene is named only where the DNA matches it firmly. Some rows mark clone size as missing; the rest say once, few, many or name a class of expanded clone.

TGTGCCTGGAGTCCAGGGACAGGGTTCACAGATACGCAGTATTTT	CAWSPGTGFTDTQYF	.	TRBV30	TRBJ2-3	15	TRBD1
TGTGCCGGTACAGGGCTTCCTGTCGGCTACACCTTC	CAGTGLPVGYTF	.	TRBV2	TRBJ1-2	12	.
TGTGCCAGCAGCGCGGGACCCTTCGCGGGACAGGGGGACTACGAGCAGTACTTC	CASSAGPFAGQGDYEQYF	.	TRBV5-4	TRBJ2-7	18	TRBD1
TGTGCCAGCTCACCAAGGGTTGAAAGCGATGAGCAGTTCTTC	CASSPRVESDEQFF	.	TRBV18	TRBJ2-1	14	.
TGTGCCAGCAGCTTAGTCGGCGGCAGACCCTACGAGCAGTACTTC	CASSLVGGRPYEQYF	.	TRBV7-8	TRBJ2-7	15	.
TGTGCCAGTAGTATAGGGGGTTCTGGAAACACCATATATTTT	CASSIGGSGNTIYF	.	TRBV19	TRBJ1-3	14	.
TGTGCCAGCTCAAGACGAGGGGGTGAGCAGTTCTTC	CASSRRGGEQFF	.	TRBV6-1	TRBJ2-1	12	.
TGTGCCAGCAGCCGGGCGAACACAGATACGCAGTATTTT	CASSRANTDTQYF	.	TRBV5-6	TRBJ2-3	13	.
TGCGCCAGCAGCTTGGGCCGGGTAAGTGGGGACACCGATAATTCACCCCTCCACTTT	CASSLGRVSGDTDNSPLHF	.	TRBV5-1	TRBJ1-6	19	.
TGTGCCAGCTCACCACCCTCCAGGGAGGGAACTGAAGCTTTCTTT	CASSPPSREGTEAFF	once	TRBV18	TRBJ1-1	15	.
TGTGCCAGCCAGGGTTTCGCGTACGAGCAGTACTTC	CASQGFAYEQYF	.	TRBV6-6	TRBJ2-7	12	.
TGCGCCAGCAGCTTGTTCAGTACCGGGGAGCTGTTTTTT	CASSLFSTGELFF	.	TRBV5-1	TRBJ2-2	13	.
TGTGCCAGCAGTCTTGACAGGGCTGAAGCTTTCTTT	CASSLDRAEAFF	.	TRBV6-5	TRBJ1-1	12	TRBD1
TGTGCCAGCAACCTACAGGGCCCGGAGACCCAGTACTTC	CASNLQGPETQYF	.	TRBV21-1	TRBJ2-5	13	.